The source of this T cell receptor beta chain is a study of long-term antiretroviral therapy in people with HIV (dated by TCRdb to between 2021 and 2024). Context from the whole study: The earliest samples were collected about a decade before the 2015 WHO recommendation for immediate ART, when ART was typically delayed until CD4 counts fell. Whether ART initiation and durable HIV suppression were associated with changes in peripheral blood TRB repertoire composition and diversity was tested in a retrospective serial study. Of the 25 to 30 participants with HIV, about a dozen were female. A total of fewer than 200 cryopreserved PBMC samples were contributed to the cohort by 30 adults with confirmed HIV infection, with samples collected serially over a mean of around 6 years (range 1-12). No cross-contamination during QIAcube processing was seen in test extractions of a monoclonal T-cell line run alongside roughly 35 polyclonal samples. Results the study describes overall, beyond this receptor: No data were available on ART adherence, viral resistance or therapy changes, limiting inferences about post-ART repertoire changes. A significant increase in TRB diversity was found to be associated with ART initiation, although TRB diversity was observed to remain significantly below that of transplant donor controls even after long-term ART. The repertoire was dominated across all time points by expanded TRB clones identified before ART initiation, although this dominance was seen to fluctuate and to decrease in many PLHIV after ART. Because PBMC availability was limited, only the TCR beta chain was sequenced, with no alpha chain pairing. Samples dated from the mid-2000s to the late 2010s, and the ART regimens used may be less effective than current ones. Unsorted PBMC were profiled instead of sorted CD4+ and CD8+ T cells because pre-ART samples had limited cell numbers. HIV repertoires had narrower CDR3 length ranges than controls, and the network structure suggested an antigen-experienced repertoire that shifted only slightly toward naive after ART.

To be included, a participant needed at least one PBMC sample from before ART initiation plus at least two post-ART samples. Treatment was received in the United States of America by all participants with HIV. Before DNA extraction, cryopreserved samples of about 0.9-10 million PBMC were thawed and then washed. At the time of the earliest PBMC sample, participants with HIV were aged between about 20 and 55 years. Per participant, PBMC samples came from 1-4 timepoints prior to ART initiation and 2-8 timepoints following ART initiation, for a median of 7 samples. For every participant, serial HIV viral load, CD4+ T-cell count, ART history and demographic data were obtained. Genomic DNA was extracted from unsorted PBMC with a Qiagen kit on a QIAcube, with processing performed in batches of 12 samples. In regard to this clone: The antigen it recognizes is unknown. It has no much larger one-base neighbor in the sample; base qualities were not kept.

The immunoSEQ hsTCRB v3.0 assay was used at survey level resolution to sequence the TRB variable region. A depth of 40,000-50,000 T-cell genomes per sample was targeted for TRB sequencing. TRB libraries were pooled and sequenced on an Illumina MiSeq using a v3 150-cycle kit. Processing in the source paper ran as follows. Repertoire analysis was performed in R inside a reproducible Nextflow workflow that covered QC, data transformation and analysis. LymphoSeq2, an R package for AIRR-Seq data exploration, was used to implement custom analyses. A handful of samples yielding fewer than 5000 total TRB sequences were excluded, leaving 188 analyzed HIV repertoires. Among the roughly 180 retained HIV repertoires, 55 to 60 were collected before ART initiation and around 130 after ART initiation. Each repertoire was downsampled to 5000 TRB nucleotide sequences, and summary statistics were averaged across 100 downsampling iterations. The analysis kept only TRB sequences whose CDR3 regions were at least seven amino acids long. Two measures captured diversity: a Shannon entropy-derived clonality score and the Gini coefficient. In the repertoire networks, any two of the top 5000 CDR3 amino acid sequences were linked whenever the two sequences differed by an edit distance of one. GLIPH2 predicted antigen specificity groups and MHC restriction for TRB CDR3 amino acid sequences. To flag known associations with CMV, EBV, HIV or tissue antigens, CDR3 amino acid sequences were compared against VDJdb and McPAS-TCR. Pre-ART, post-ART and control groups were compared with Wilcoxon signed-rank tests and Holm-Bonferroni correction. TCRdb took over this immuneACCESS table, retaining in-frame rearrangements with V and J assigned. Such tables are incomplete; in checked studies, under half of the missing clones stem from an unresolved V gene, and the remainder is unexplained. That table is the source of V, J and clone size, and D and trimming were worked out from the DNA. The sample profile shows approximately 29,000 clones; over 75% of them were found once. The top ten clones comprise around 4.4% of the sample.

The source was unsorted PBMCs, collected 0.5 years after starting antiretroviral therapy. The clonotype comes from a woman under 30 with HIV.

The DNA reads TGTGCCAGCAGCTTTGCACCGGGACAGGGGAGGATGAACACTGAAGCTTTCTTT. This encodes CASSFAPGQGRMNTEAFF. Recombination joined TRBV5-6 with TRBJ1-1, and 10 junction bases match TRBD1. Trimming leaves V shorter by 2 bases and J shorter by 0 bases, with the junction holding 10 bases beyond the gene matches. The germline V gene yields SGHDT for CDR1 and YYEEEE for CDR2. Its CDR3 holds 18 amino acids, cysteine through phenylalanine. Just the 54-base CDR3 DNA is kept, in frame starting at base 1. Joined to the reference TRBV5-6 and TRBJ1-1 proteins, this CDR3 gives the full variable domain: DAGVTQSPTHLIKTRGQQVTLRCSPKSGHDTVSWYQQALGQGPQFIFQYYEEEERQRGNFPDRFSGHQFPNYSSELNVNALLLGDSALYLCASSFAPGQGRMNTEAFFGQGTRLTVV.